This TCR beta chain came from a study of T-cell reconstitution after alpha-beta-depleted transplantation in children. For TCRbeta, the library was prepared with unique molecular identifiers. TCRdb independently ran MiXCR on the PCR reads; one entry per CDR3 protein. Counted here are 70,000 to 95,000 distinct CDR3 sequences, about 16% occurring once; the ten biggest clones make up around a fifth. Germline CDR1 reads LGHNA; CDR2 reads YSLEER. After removal of 5 bases from V and 4 bases from J, the junction contained 10 bases not matched to a gene. This CDR3 comprises 15 residues. In its sample, this clonotype was seen a few times.

The receptor's source is a male patient between 2 and 10 years old who had a stem cell transplant for acute lymphoblastic leukemia, so the T cells may come from the graft donor. The sequences come from PBMCs, mostly from graft donor cells, collected 180 days after TCRalphabeta/CD19-depleted stem cell transplant. The genes are TRBV4-3 and TRBJ1-2, with 7 positions matching TRBD1. As DNA, the CDR3 is TGCGCCAGCAGCACTTCGAGCGACAGGGTCTATGGCTACACCTTC. It encodes CASSTSSDRVYGYTF.